This T cell receptor beta chain was sequenced in a study of T cell responses to AZD1222 COVID-19 vaccine. Here immunoSEQ multiplex PCR was the method, and the copy in TCRdb shows in-frame clones only, minus some. This repertoire shows 180,000 or so clones, 85% to 90% found once; its top ten account for around 26%. Study-wide results and limits: A reported finding is that nearly half of spike-specific TCRs target unmutated variant regions.

The CDR3 is 16 residues long. Germline values: CDR1 SGHTA, CDR2 FQGNSA. V dropped 7 bases and J dropped 1; count of bases not matched to a gene: 11. As concerns this clone: Its antigen is unidentified.

This TCR derives from an adult who received the AZD1222 COVID-19 vaccine. V and J are TRBV7-2 and TRBJ2-3, with 7 positions matching TRBD2. Material: peripheral blood, obtained 28 days after the second AZD1222 dose. For the CDR3, the DNA is TGTGCCAGCACCTCCCCCCTAGCGGATCGCACAGATACGCAGTATTTT. Its protein product is CASTSPLADRTDTQYF.